The present T cell receptor beta chain was sequenced within a study of blood T cell repertoires in COVID-19. Data came from immunoSEQ multiplex PCR; TCRdb stores just in-frame clones and leaves some out. The sample yields a few hundred thousand clones, 85% seen once. There are 15 residues in the CDR3. Germline V lookup: CDR1 SGHTA, CDR2 FQGNSA. Unmatched junction bases numbered 5, after V lost 5 bases and J lost 3 bases. Source material: peripheral blood. The chain is built from TRBV7-2 and TRBJ2-5; 11 bases fit TRBD2. This receptor was identified in a man aged 45 to 65 with active or convalescent COVID-19. CDR3 residues: CASSPTSGIEETQYF. CDR3 in DNA: TGTGCCAGCAGCCCGACTAGCGGGATTGAAGAGACCCAGTACTTC.